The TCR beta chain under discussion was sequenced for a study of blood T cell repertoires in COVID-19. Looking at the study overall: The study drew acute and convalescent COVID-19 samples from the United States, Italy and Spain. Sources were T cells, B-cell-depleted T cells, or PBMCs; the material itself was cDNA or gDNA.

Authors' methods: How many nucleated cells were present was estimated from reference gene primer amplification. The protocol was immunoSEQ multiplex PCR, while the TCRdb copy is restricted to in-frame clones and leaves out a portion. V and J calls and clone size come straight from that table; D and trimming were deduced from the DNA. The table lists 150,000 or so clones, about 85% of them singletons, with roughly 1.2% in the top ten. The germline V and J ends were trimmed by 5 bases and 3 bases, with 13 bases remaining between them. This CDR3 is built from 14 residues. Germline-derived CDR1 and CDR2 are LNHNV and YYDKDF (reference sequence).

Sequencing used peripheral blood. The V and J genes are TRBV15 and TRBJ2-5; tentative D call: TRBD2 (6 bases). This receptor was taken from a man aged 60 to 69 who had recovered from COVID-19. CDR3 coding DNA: TGTGCCACCAGCGACCTAGGAGGGGAAGAGACCCAGTACTTC. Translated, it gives CATSDLGGEETQYF.